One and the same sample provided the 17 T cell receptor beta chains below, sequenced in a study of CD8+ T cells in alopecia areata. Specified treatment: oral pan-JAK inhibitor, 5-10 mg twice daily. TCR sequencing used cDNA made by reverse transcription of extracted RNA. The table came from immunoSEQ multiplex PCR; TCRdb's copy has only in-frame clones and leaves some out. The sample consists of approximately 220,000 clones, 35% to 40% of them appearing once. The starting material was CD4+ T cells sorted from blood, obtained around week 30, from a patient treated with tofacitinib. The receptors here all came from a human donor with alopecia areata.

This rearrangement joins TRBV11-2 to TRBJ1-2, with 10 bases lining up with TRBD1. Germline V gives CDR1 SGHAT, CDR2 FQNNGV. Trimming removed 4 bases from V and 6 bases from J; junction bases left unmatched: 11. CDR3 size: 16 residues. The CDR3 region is CASSSGQGVRSHGYTF. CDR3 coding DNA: TGTGCCAGCAGCTCAGGACAGGGGGTTAGGAGCCATGGCTACACCTTC.

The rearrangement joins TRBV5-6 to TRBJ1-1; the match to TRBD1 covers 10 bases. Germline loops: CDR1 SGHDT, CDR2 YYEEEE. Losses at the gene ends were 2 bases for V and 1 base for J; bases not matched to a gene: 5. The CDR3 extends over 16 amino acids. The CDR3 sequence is CASSFRTGGTNTEAFF. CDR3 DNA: TGTGCCAGCAGCTTCAGGACAGGGGGGACGAACACTGAAGCTTTCTTT.

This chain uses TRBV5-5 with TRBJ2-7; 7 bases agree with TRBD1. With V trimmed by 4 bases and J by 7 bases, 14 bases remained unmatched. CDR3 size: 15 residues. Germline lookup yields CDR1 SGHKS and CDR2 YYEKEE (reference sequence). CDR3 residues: CASSRDSAMGREQYF. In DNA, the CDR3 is TGTGCCAGCAGCCGGGACAGTGCTATGGGGAGAGAGCAGTACTTC.

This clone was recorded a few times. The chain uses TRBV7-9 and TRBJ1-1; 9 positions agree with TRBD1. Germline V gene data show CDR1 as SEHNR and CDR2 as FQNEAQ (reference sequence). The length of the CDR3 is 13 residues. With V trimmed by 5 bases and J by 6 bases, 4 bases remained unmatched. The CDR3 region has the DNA TGTGCCAGCAGCCAGACAGGGGGTTCTGAAGCTTTCTTT. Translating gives CASSQTGGSEAFF.

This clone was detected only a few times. The CDR3 sequence: CASSTGGLADTQYF. CDR3 sequence (DNA): TGCGCCAGCAGTACAGGGGGTCTGGCAGATACGCAGTATTTT. The V and J genes are TRBV5-1 and TRBJ2-3; 8 bases line up with TRBD1. V shed 5 bases, J shed 4 bases, and the junction held 6 bases outside the gene matches. Germline CDR1 and CDR2: SGHRS and YFSETQ. This CDR3 contains 14 residues.

Written as DNA, the CDR3 is TGTGCCTGGAGTGGCCCGAATAACTATGGCTACACCTTC. Protein product: CAWSGPNNYGYTF. The V call is TRBV30, the J call TRBJ1-2; D not certain. The V gene lost 1 base and the J gene lost 1 base, with 7 bases spanning the gap. Germline V lookup: CDR1 GTSNPN, CDR2 SVGIG (reference sequence). The CDR3 sequence is 13 residues long. Filled out from reference TRBV30 and TRBJ1-2, the complete variable domain reads SQTIHQWPATLVQPVGSPLSLECTVEGTSNPNLYWYRQAAGRGLQLLFYSVGIGQISSEVPQNLSASRPQDRQFILSSKKLLLSDSGFYLCAWSGPNNYGYTFGSGTRLTVV.

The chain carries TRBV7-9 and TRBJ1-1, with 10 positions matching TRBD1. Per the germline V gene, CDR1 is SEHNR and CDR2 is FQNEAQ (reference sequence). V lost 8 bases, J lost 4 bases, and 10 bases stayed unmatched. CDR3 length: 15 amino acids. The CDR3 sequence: CASWAGQGGITEAFF. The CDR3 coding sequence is TGTGCCAGCTGGGCTGGACAGGGGGGGATCACTGAAGCTTTCTTT.

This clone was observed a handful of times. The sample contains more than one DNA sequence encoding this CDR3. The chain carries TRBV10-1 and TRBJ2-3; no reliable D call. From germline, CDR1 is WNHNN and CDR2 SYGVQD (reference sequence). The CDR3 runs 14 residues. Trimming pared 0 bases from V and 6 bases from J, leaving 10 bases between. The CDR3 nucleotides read TGCGCCAGCAGTGAGTCGGGAAGGGCCGATACGCAGTATTTT. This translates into CASSESGRADTQYF.

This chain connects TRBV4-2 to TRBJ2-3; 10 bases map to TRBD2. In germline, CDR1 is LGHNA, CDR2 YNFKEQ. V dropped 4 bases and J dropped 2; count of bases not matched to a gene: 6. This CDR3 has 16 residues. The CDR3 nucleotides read TGTGCCAGCAGCCGACGGACTAGCGGATCCACAGATACGCAGTATTTT. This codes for CASSRRTSGSTDTQYF.

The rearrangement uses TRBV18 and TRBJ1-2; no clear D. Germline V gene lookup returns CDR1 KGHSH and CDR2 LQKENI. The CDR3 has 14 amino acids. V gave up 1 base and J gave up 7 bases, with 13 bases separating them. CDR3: CASSPRAGDAGYTF. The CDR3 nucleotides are TGTGCCAGCTCACCACGAGCAGGAGATGCTGGCTACACCTTC.

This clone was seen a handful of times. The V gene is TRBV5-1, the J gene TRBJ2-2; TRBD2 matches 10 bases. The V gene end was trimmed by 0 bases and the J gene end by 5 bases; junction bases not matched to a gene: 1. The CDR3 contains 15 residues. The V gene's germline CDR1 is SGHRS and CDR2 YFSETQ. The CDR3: CASSLASGRTGELFF. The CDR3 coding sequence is TGCGCCAGCAGCTTGGCTAGCGGGAGAACCGGGGAGCTGTTTTTT. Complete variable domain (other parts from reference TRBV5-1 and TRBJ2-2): KAGVTQTPRYLIKTRGQQVTLSCSPISGHRSVSWYQQTPGQGLQFLFEYFSETQRNKGNFPGRFSGRQFSNSRSEMNVSTLELGDSALYLCASSLASGRTGELFFGEGSRLTVL.

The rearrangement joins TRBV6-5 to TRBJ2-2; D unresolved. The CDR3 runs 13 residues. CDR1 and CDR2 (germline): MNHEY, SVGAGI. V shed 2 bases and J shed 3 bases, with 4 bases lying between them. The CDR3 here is CASSYEYTGELFF. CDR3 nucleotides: TGTGCCAGCAGTTACGAATACACCGGGGAGCTGTTTTTT.

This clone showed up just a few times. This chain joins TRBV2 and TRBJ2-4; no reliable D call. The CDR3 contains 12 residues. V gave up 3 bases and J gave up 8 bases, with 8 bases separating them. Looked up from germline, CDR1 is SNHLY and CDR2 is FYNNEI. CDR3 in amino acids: CASSESSDIQYF. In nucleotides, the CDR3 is TGTGCCAGCAGTGAGAGTAGTGACATTCAGTACTTC.

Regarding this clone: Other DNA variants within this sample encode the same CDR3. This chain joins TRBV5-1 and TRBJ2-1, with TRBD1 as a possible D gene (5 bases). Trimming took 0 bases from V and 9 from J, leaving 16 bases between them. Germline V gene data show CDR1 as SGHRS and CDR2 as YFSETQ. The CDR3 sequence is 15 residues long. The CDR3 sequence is CASSLEGVHNREQFF. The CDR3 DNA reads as TGCGCCAGCAGCTTGGAAGGGGTCCACAATCGTGAGCAGTTCTTC.

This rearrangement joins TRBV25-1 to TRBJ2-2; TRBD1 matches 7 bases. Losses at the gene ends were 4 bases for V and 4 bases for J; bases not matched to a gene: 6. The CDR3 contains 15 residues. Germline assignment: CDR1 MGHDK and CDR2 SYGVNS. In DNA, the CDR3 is TGTGCCAGCAGTGGTGACAGGGCGATCACCGGGGAGCTGTTTTTT. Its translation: CASSGDRAITGELFF.

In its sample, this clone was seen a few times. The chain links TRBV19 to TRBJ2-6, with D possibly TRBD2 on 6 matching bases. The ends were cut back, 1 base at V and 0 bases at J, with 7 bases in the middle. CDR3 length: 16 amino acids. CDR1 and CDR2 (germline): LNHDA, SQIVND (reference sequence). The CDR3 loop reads CASSIVGGSGANVLTF. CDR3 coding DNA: TGTGCCAGTAGTATAGTGGGAGGCTCTGGGGCCAACGTCCTGACTTTC. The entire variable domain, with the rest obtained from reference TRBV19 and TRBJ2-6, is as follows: DGGITQSPKYLFRKEGQNVTLSCEQNLNHDAMYWYRQDPGQGLRLIYYSQIVNDFQKGDIAEGYSVSREKKESFPLTVTSAQKNPTAFYLCASSIVGGSGANVLTFGAGSRLTVL.

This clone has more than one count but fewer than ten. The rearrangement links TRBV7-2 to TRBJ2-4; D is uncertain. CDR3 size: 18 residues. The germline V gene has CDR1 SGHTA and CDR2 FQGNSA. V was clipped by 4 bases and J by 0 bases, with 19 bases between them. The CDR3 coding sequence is TGTGCCAGCAGCTCACAACACACGAGCCAGTTAGCCAAAAACATTCAGTACTTC. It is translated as CASSSQHTSQLAKNIQYF.